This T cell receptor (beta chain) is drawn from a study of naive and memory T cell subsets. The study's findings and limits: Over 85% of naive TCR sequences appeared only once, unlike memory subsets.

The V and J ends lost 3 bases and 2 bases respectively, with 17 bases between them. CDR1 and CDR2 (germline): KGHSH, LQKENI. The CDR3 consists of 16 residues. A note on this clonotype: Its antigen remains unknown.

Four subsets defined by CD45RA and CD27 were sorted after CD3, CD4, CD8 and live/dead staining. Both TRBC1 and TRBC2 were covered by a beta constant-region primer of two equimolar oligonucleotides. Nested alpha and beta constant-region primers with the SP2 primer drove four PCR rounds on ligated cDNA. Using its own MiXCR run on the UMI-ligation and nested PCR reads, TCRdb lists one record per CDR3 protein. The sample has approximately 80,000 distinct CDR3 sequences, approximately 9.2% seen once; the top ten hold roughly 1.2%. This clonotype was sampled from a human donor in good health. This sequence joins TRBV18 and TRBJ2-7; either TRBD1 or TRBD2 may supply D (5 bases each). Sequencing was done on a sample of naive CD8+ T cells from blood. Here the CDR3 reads CASSPYTRDRAYEQYF. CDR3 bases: TGTGCCAGCTCACCCTACACCAGGGACCGAGCCTACGAGCAGTACTTC.